Listed below are T cell receptor beta chains from one sample, sequenced in a study of blood T cell repertoires in COVID-19. TCRdb's table, derived via immunoSEQ multiplex PCR, lists solely in-frame clones and lacks some. Among 170,000 or so clones listed, around 84% were seen once. Specimen: peripheral blood. The receptors stem from a man aged 35 to 55 with active or convalescent COVID-19. The CDR3 runs from the conserved cysteine through the conserved F or W. Each record gives: V gene, D gene, clone size, J gene, CDR3 DNA, CDR3 protein. The D gene is left open where the match is weak. Rows give clone size only sometimes, using once, few, many, or a class for an expanded clone.

V gene: TRBV30; D gene: -; clone size: -; J gene: TRBJ2-7; CDR3 DNA: TGTGCCTGGAGTGTACAAGGAGACGAGCAGTACTTC; CDR3 protein: CAWSVQGDEQYF
V gene: TRBV5-1; D gene: TRBD2; clone size: -; J gene: TRBJ2-1; CDR3 DNA: TGCGCCAGCAGTTACCACGGGGGGGCCAACAATGAGCAGTTCTTC; CDR3 protein: CASSYHGGANNEQFF
V gene: TRBV5-1; D gene: TRBD1; clone size: -; J gene: TRBJ1-5; CDR3 DNA: TGCGCCAGCAGCTCGGGACAGGGCAATCAGCCCCAGCATTTT; CDR3 protein: CASSSGQGNQPQHF
V gene: TRBV5-1; D gene: TRBD1; clone size: -; J gene: TRBJ2-7; CDR3 DNA: TGCGCCAGCAGCTACACAGGGGACGAGCAGTACTTC; CDR3 protein: CASSYTGDEQYF
V gene: TRBV11-3; D gene: TRBD1; clone size: -; J gene: TRBJ1-6; CDR3 DNA: TGTGCCAGCAGCTTTGACAGGGATCGATCACCCCTCCACTTT; CDR3 protein: CASSFDRDRSPLHF
V gene: TRBV3-1/TRBV3-2; D gene: -; clone size: -; J gene: TRBJ1-1; CDR3 DNA: TGTGCCAGCAGCCAAGCCGGGGGGGGTCAAGCGGCTTTCTTT; CDR3 protein: CASSQAGGGQAAFF
V gene: TRBV6-4; D gene: -; clone size: -; J gene: TRBJ1-1; CDR3 DNA: TGTGCCAGCAGTGAAGGGGAGAACACTGAAGCTTTCTTT; CDR3 protein: CASSEGENTEAFF
V gene: TRBV25-1; D gene: -; clone size: -; J gene: TRBJ2-2; CDR3 DNA: TGTGCCACTCGGTATAACACCGGGGAGCTGTTTTTT; CDR3 protein: CATRYNTGELFF
V gene: TRBV6-6; D gene: -; clone size: -; J gene: TRBJ1-1; CDR3 DNA: TGTGCCAGCGGGGGGACGGTGAACACTGAAGCTTTCTTT; CDR3 protein: CASGGTVNTEAFF
V gene: TRBV21-1; D gene: -; clone size: -; J gene: TRBJ2-5; CDR3 DNA: TGTGCCAGCAGCAAAGGGGTTCGCGGGGGGGAGACCCAGTACTTC; CDR3 protein: CASSKGVRGGETQYF
V gene: TRBV5-6; D gene: -; clone size: -; J gene: TRBJ1-4; CDR3 DNA: TGTGCCAGCAGCTACAGGATAACTAATGAAAAACTGTTTTTT; CDR3 protein: CASSYRITNEKLFF
V gene: TRBV6-6; D gene: TRBD1; clone size: -; J gene: TRBJ1-1; CDR3 DNA: TGTGCCAGCAGGACAGGGGACACTGAAGCTTTCTTT; CDR3 protein: CASRTGDTEAFF
V gene: TRBV27; D gene: TRBD2; clone size: once; J gene: TRBJ2-1; CDR3 DNA: TGTGCCAGCAGTTTATTAGCGGGGGTTCTCAATGAGCAGTTCTTC; CDR3 protein: CASSLLAGVLNEQFF
V gene: TRBV7-2; D gene: -; clone size: -; J gene: TRBJ1-1; CDR3 DNA: TGTGCCAGCAGCCCCTGGACAGAAATTGGCACTGAAGCTTTCTTT; CDR3 protein: CASSPWTEIGTEAFF
V gene: TRBV3-1/TRBV3-2; D gene: -; clone size: once; J gene: TRBJ2-2; CDR3 DNA: TGTGCCAGCAGCCAGGTATACACGCACACCGGGGAGCTGTTTTTT; CDR3 protein: CASSQVYTHTGELFF
V gene: TRBV3-1/TRBV3-2; D gene: -; clone size: -; J gene: TRBJ2-3; CDR3 DNA: TGTGCCAGCAGCCATCCTTTAGGGGCAGGGGGCACAGATACGCAGTATTTT; CDR3 protein: CASSHPLGAGGTDTQYF
V gene: TRBV3-1/TRBV3-2; D gene: TRBD2; clone size: -; J gene: TRBJ2-7; CDR3 DNA: TGTGCCAGCAGCCGGACTAGCGGGTCGAGCTCCTACGAGCAGTACTTC; CDR3 protein: CASSRTSGSSSYEQYF
V gene: TRBV3-1/TRBV3-2; D gene: -; clone size: -; J gene: TRBJ2-5; CDR3 DNA: TGTGCCAGCAGCCAATCCCGGGAGACCCAGTACTTC; CDR3 protein: CASSQSRETQYF
V gene: TRBV29-1; D gene: -; clone size: -; J gene: TRBJ2-5; CDR3 DNA: TGCAGCGGAAGGAGGGAGACCCAGTACTTC; CDR3 protein: CSGRRETQYF
V gene: TRBV12-3/TRBV12-4; D gene: -; clone size: few; J gene: TRBJ1-2; CDR3 DNA: TGTGCCAGCAGTCCCGACAAGTCTATGGCCCTTTTC; CDR3 protein: CASSPDKSMALF
V gene: TRBV18; D gene: TRBD1; clone size: -; J gene: TRBJ1-2; CDR3 DNA: TGTGCCAGCTCAACCCGGGACAGCTATGGCTACACCTTC; CDR3 protein: CASSTRDSYGYTF
V gene: TRBV6-4; D gene: -; clone size: -; J gene: TRBJ2-1; CDR3 DNA: TGTGCCAGCAGTGACTCGGGGGGGGCGGCTTACAATGAGCAGTTCTTC; CDR3 protein: CASSDSGGAAYNEQFF
V gene: TRBV2; D gene: TRBD1; clone size: -; J gene: TRBJ1-2; CDR3 DNA: TGTGCCAGCAGTCCCCGGACAGGGGGTGGGGGCTACACCTTC; CDR3 protein: CASSPRTGGGGYTF
V gene: TRBV27; D gene: -; clone size: -; J gene: TRBJ1-2; CDR3 DNA: TGTGCCAGCAGTTTATCAGGGAGCTATGGCTACACCTTC; CDR3 protein: CASSLSGSYGYTF
V gene: TRBV19; D gene: TRBD2; clone size: -; J gene: TRBJ2-7; CDR3 DNA: TGTGCCACCGCTCCCTTAGCGGGTAACTCCTACGAGCAGTACTTC; CDR3 protein: CATAPLAGNSYEQYF
V gene: TRBV2; D gene: -; clone size: -; J gene: TRBJ1-1; CDR3 DNA: TGTGCCAGCAGTGAATTTATCTCGGGGACTGAAGCTTTCTTT; CDR3 protein: CASSEFISGTEAFF
V gene: TRBV27; D gene: -; clone size: -; J gene: TRBJ1-2; CDR3 DNA: TGTGCCAGCAGTTTACAGGGGAGGGCTGGCTACACCTTC; CDR3 protein: CASSLQGRAGYTF
V gene: TRBV30; D gene: TRBD2; clone size: -; J gene: TRBJ2-5; CDR3 DNA: TGTGCCTGGAGTGAATACGCACTAGCGGGGGAAGAGACCCAGTACTTC; CDR3 protein: CAWSEYALAGEETQYF
V gene: TRBV7-2; D gene: TRBD2; clone size: -; J gene: TRBJ2-3; CDR3 DNA: TGTGCCAGCAGCTTAGATTGGGGACTAGCGGAAAAAAGCGATACGCAGTATTTT; CDR3 protein: CASSLDWGLAEKSDTQYF
V gene: TRBV11-3; D gene: TRBD2; clone size: -; J gene: TRBJ2-1; CDR3 DNA: TGTGCCAGCAGCTTTTCGCGGGAGAATGAGCAGTTCTTC; CDR3 protein: CASSFSRENEQFF
V gene: TRBV18; D gene: TRBD2; clone size: -; J gene: TRBJ2-7; CDR3 DNA: TGTGCCAGCTCACCACGAAGGGTTTCTAGCGGGGGCCTCTCCTACGAGCAGTACTTC; CDR3 protein: CASSPRRVSSGGLSYEQYF
V gene: TRBV5-4; D gene: -; clone size: -; J gene: TRBJ2-3; CDR3 DNA: TGTGCCAGCAGCTGGGGGGAAACAGCGGATACGCAGTATTTT; CDR3 protein: CASSWGETADTQYF
V gene: TRBV9; D gene: -; clone size: -; J gene: TRBJ1-5; CDR3 DNA: TGTGCCAGCAGCGCCGGACAAGACAATCAGCCCCAGCATTTT; CDR3 protein: CASSAGQDNQPQHF
V gene: TRBV6-5; D gene: TRBD1; clone size: -; J gene: TRBJ2-7; CDR3 DNA: TGTGCCAGCAGTCAGAGGGACAGGGGCCAGTACTTC; CDR3 protein: CASSQRDRGQYF
V gene: TRBV9; D gene: -; clone size: -; J gene: TRBJ1-6; CDR3 DNA: TGTGCCAGCAGCGTAGGAGGTTTTAGTTCACCCCTCCACTTT; CDR3 protein: CASSVGGFSSPLHF
V gene: TRBV3-1/TRBV3-2; D gene: TRBD1; clone size: -; J gene: TRBJ2-7; CDR3 DNA: TGTGCCAGCAGCCTCGGGACAGGGGTTGTGTACGAGCAGTACTTC; CDR3 protein: CASSLGTGVVYEQYF